This T cell receptor (beta chain) was recovered during a study of Ad26.COV2.S vaccination and SARS-CoV-2 variants. Across the study: Trial arm assignment for the donor was COV1001 Ad26.COV2.S. The authors gave Ad26.COV2.S intramuscularly, either once or twice 56 days apart.

Described treatment: over 15 received Ad26.COV2.S at low or high dose, single or two shots; about five received placebo; per-sample allocation not given. Repertoires come from day 63 after the first vaccine or placebo injection. It was Wuhan-strain SARS-CoV-2 spike that the Ad26 vaccine vector expressed. Sequenced by immunoSEQ multiplex PCR; TCRdb stores in-frame clones only, minus some. The sample holds about 350,000 clones, more than 75% seen once. The CDR3 loop spans 13 amino acids. J lost 4 bases, V lost 6 bases, and 3 bases had no gene match. Germline CDR1 reads MDHEN; CDR2 reads SYDVKM. Sequencing was performed on peripheral blood, taken in a trial of Ad26.COV2.S vaccine versus placebo. The TCR comes from a person aged 18-65 years who received the Ad26.COV2.S COVID-19 vaccine or a placebo. This sequence joins TRBV28 and TRBJ1-2, with 9 bases identical to TRBD1. The CDR3 region is CASSRTGVYGYTF. For the CDR3, the DNA is TGTGCCAGCAGCCGGACAGGGGTCTATGGCTACACCTTC.